The next 19 T cell receptor beta chains were all read from a single sample in a study of T cells after yellow fever vaccination. TCRdb called the 5' RACE reads again in MiXCR, with one record for every CDR3 protein. The table has about 340,000 distinct CDR3 sequences, around 13% seen once; the top ten hold around 3%. The sequences come from CD4+ T cells sorted from PBMCs, collected 15 days after the yellow fever booster vaccination. All receptors come from a man between 18 and 35 years old who received the YFV17D yellow fever vaccine.

This clonotype was detected a few times. This chain uses TRBV6-5 with TRBJ1-2, with D unresolved. The germline gives CDR1 MNHEY, CDR2 SVGAGI. CDR3 size: 18 residues. V lost 0 bases, J lost 1 base, and 18 bases lay in between. The CDR3 loop is CASSYSSSAGIHNYGYTF. As DNA, the CDR3 is TGTGCCAGCAGTTACTCGAGTTCGGCGGGGATCCATAACTATGGCTACACCTTC.

The chain links TRBV6-5 to TRBJ2-3; 12 bases map to TRBD1. The CDR3 runs to 17 residues. The V gene's germline CDR1 is MNHEY and CDR2 SVGAGI. The V gene end was trimmed by 0 bases and the J gene end by 2 bases; junction bases not matched to a gene: 3. CDR3 coding DNA: TGTGCCAGCAGTTACTCGTGGGACAGGGGGCTCACAGATACGCAGTATTTT. Amino acid sequence: CASSYSWDRGLTDTQYF.

This clonotype was seen a few times. The rearrangement uses TRBV4-2 and TRBJ2-3; no clear D. With 0 bases removed from V and 0 bases from J, the gap between germline ends came to 7 bases. CDR3 length equals 15 residues. Germline V gene sequence: CDR1 LGHNA, CDR2 YNFKEQ. The DNA of the CDR3 is TGTGCCAGCAGCCAAGATTATGCTAGCACAGATACGCAGTATTTT. Amino acid sequence: CASSQDYASTDTQYF.

The chain is built from TRBV5-1 and TRBJ1-2; D uncertain. The CDR3 loop spans 19 amino acids. The V gene's germline CDR1 is SGHRS and CDR2 YFSETQ. Trimming shortened V by 4 bases and J by 6 bases, and 31 bases separated the two germline ends. CDR3 in amino acids: CASSRDTWSTLPTHHGYTF. The CDR3 coding sequence is TGCGCCAGCAGCCGGGATACTTGGTCTACCCTCCCTACGCATCATGGCTACACCTTC.

The chain recombines TRBV5-4 with TRBJ2-3, with 7 bases fitting TRBD2. The CDR3 has 16 residues. The V gene's germline CDR1 is SGHNT and CDR2 YYREEE (reference sequence). V lost 0 bases and J lost 0; bases outside the gene matches: 4. This CDR3 reads CASSLGGGGSTDTQYF. DNA of the CDR3: TGTGCCAGCAGCTTGGGGGGCGGGGGTAGCACAGATACGCAGTATTTT.

This clonotype was detected only a few times. DNA of the CDR3: TGTGCCAGCAAGCCGGGGTCCTCTACGAGGCAGTACTTC. It is translated as CASKPGSSTRQYF. The J gene is TRBJ2-7, the V gene TRBV6-5, with D possibly being TRBD2 (5 bases). This CDR3 comprises 13 residues. V was pared by 7 bases and J by 9 bases, with 19 bases between. CDR1 and CDR2 (germline): MNHEY, SVGAGI.

In its sample, this clonotype was seen a few times. The J gene is TRBJ2-2, the V gene TRBV11-2; 7 bases match TRBD2. Germline trimming cut 5 bases from V and 4 bases from J; bases unmatched to any gene: 7. Germline CDR1 SGHAT, CDR2 FQNNGV. This CDR3 comprises 15 residues. The CDR3 bases are TGTGCCAGCAGCCGCGTGGGGGAGGGCACCGGGGAGCTGTTTTTT. Translation: CASSRVGEGTGELFF.

At least ten counts were recorded for this clonotype. The J gene is TRBJ2-3, the V gene TRBV7-9; D is uncertain. Trimming removed 5 bases from V and 8 bases from J, with 14 bases in between. In germline, CDR1 is SEHNR, CDR2 FQNEAQ (reference sequence). The CDR3 is made up of 13 amino acids. The CDR3 DNA sequence: TGTGCCAGCAGCCCTAGTCTACTTAGTACGCAGTATTTT. It codes for CASSPSLLSTQYF.

This clonotype was recorded a few times. The chain couples TRBV6-5 to TRBJ2-7; 7 positions match TRBD1. Germline V gene data show CDR1 as MNHEY and CDR2 as SVGAGI. The CDR3 has 14 amino acids. V trimming: 2 bases; J trimming: 4 bases; junction bases outside the gene matches: 5. The CDR3 DNA reads TGTGCCAGCAGTTACCGGGACAGCCTTTACGAGCAGTACTTC. Protein sequence: CASSYRDSLYEQYF.

The CDR3 coding sequence is TGTGCCAGCAGCTTAGATGGGGGGTCCTACGAGCAGTACTTC. This codes for CASSLDGGSYEQYF. The chain is built from TRBV7-2 and TRBJ2-7; maybe TRBD2 (6 bases). The germline V gene encodes CDR1 SGHTA and CDR2 FQGNSA. Trimming removed 1 base at V and 1 base at J, with 8 bases between. The CDR3 loop spans 14 amino acids.

V usage is TRBV7-8 and J usage is TRBJ2-5; TRBD2 matches at 8 bases. Germline assignment: CDR1 SGHVS and CDR2 FQNEAQ. V shed 1 base and J 8 bases; nucleotides not matched to a gene: 12. This CDR3 is 16 amino acids long. The CDR3 bases are TGTGCCAGCAGCTTAGGATCAGCGGAGCGGGGGTATACCCAGTACTTC. Translated: CASSLGSAERGYTQYF.

This clonotype showed up just a few times. The rearrangement uses TRBV2 and TRBJ2-7; the D is unclear. Germline CDR1 SNHLY, CDR2 FYNNEI. The CDR3 extends over 14 amino acids. Trimming removed 4 bases at V and 0 bases at J, with 10 bases between. In nucleotides, the CDR3 is TGTGCCAGCAGTGCGCGACAAAACTCCTACGAGCAGTACTTC. Protein sequence: CASSARQNSYEQYF.

This clonotype was counted only a few times. V and J are TRBV7-2 and TRBJ2-7; 7 nucleotides line up with TRBD2. Germline lookup yields CDR1 SGHTA and CDR2 FQGNSA. This CDR3 contains 13 residues. V shed 1 base, J shed 8 bases, and the junction held 5 bases outside the gene matches. CDR3 DNA sequence: TGTGCCAGCAGCTTAGAGCGGGACGCGCAGCAGTACGTC. Translating it yields CASSLERDAQQYV.

This clonotype was found a few times. V is TRBV11-2 and J is TRBJ1-6, with no clear D. The CDR3 sequence is 13 residues long. The V end lost 3 bases, the J end lost 11 bases, and 11 bases lay between the germline ends. CDR1 is SGHAT, CDR2 FQNNGV, per germline. The CDR3 is CASSFDSITPLHF. The CDR3, as DNA: TGTGCCAGCAGCTTCGACTCGATTACACCCCTCCACTTT.

In DNA, the CDR3 is TGTGCCAGCAGTCCTAATCAGTGGCGAGAGACCCAGTACTTC. Translation gives CASSPNQWRETQYF. This chain connects TRBV6-2 or TRBV6-3 to TRBJ2-5; D uncertain. Germline V CDR1 and CDR2: MNHEY, SVGEGT. The CDR3 is made up of 14 amino acids. The germline V and J ends were trimmed by 5 bases and 4 bases, with 14 bases remaining between them.

This clonotype occurred a few times. The V and J genes are TRBV12-3 or TRBV12-4 and TRBJ2-1; possibly TRBD1 or TRBD2 for D (5 bases each). The CDR3 covers 13 residues. Trimming removed 4 bases at V and 7 bases at J, with 11 bases between. The CDR3 DNA reads TGTGCCAGCAGTTGGGACCTAGGGAATGAGCAGTTCTTC. It translates to CASSWDLGNEQFF.

The chain uses TRBV12-3 or TRBV12-4 and TRBJ1-2; D perhaps matches TRBD1 (6 bases). The CDR3 is 13 residues long. Trimming stripped 5 bases from V and 8 bases from J, with 15 bases between. CDR3 loop: CASSPDRSQGYTF. The CDR3 DNA reads TGTGCCAGCAGTCCAGACAGGTCACAGGGCTACACCTTC.

The chain recombines TRBV6-4 with TRBJ2-7; 9 positions agree with TRBD1. Germline V gene lookup returns CDR1 MRHNA and CDR2 SNTAGT. The V and J ends lost 9 bases and 3 bases, in that order; junction bases with no gene match: 6. CDR3 length: 13 residues. CDR3 coding DNA: TGTGCCAGGGGGACAGGGCCCCGCTACGAGCAGTACGTC. Its protein is CARGTGPRYEQYV.

The chain combines TRBV19 with TRBJ1-2; no firm D call. The CDR3 totals 15 residues. Trimming left V 4 bases short and J 6 bases short, with 18 bases between. Germline assignment: CDR1 LNHDA and CDR2 SQIVND (reference sequence). CDR3 in DNA: TGTGCCAGTAGTAATCCCAATGTTGGTATTCATGGCTACACCTTC. Its protein product is CASSNPNVGIHGYTF.